This T cell receptor (beta chain) was captured in a study of blood T cells in healthy people across ages (dated by TCRdb to about 2015). Notes on the research overall: In model experiments, template switching captured about one uniquely barcoded TCR beta cDNA molecule for every two T cells. The study measured age-related changes in TCR beta repertoire diversity using deep sequencing normalized with unique cDNA molecular identifiers. The donors were divided into four age groups: young (average roughly 15 years), middle-aged (under 40), aged (approximately 59) and long-lived (roughly 82). To avoid experimental bias, donors of different ages were distributed randomly across sequencing lanes. The study analyzed two additional independent replicas of 1 million unique cDNA reads from the same blood draw for two donors, one aged 18 to 29 and one aged 80 or older.

The roughly 39 donors, aged about 6 to 95 years, were systemically healthy Caucasian individuals from Russia. Each donor gave 8 to 10 milliliters of peripheral blood, drawn into EDTA-treated Vacutainer tubes. Ficoll-Paque density-gradient centrifugation was used to isolate PBMCs, with at least 6 million obtained per sample. Total RNA was extracted from PBMCs with Trizol reagent, with at least 6 micrograms obtained per sample. For every donor, an aliquot of PBMCs went through flow cytometry to measure the percentages of naive CD45RAhigh/CD27high T cells. Beyond this particular receptor, the publication reports: As age increased, observed TCR beta diversity per million T cells dropped in a roughly linear way, and a significant reduction was already evident by age about 40. The long-lived group showed more naive CD4+ T cells, fewer expanded clones and increased TCR diversity than the aged group, suggesting age selection. Donor CMV infection status was unknown, potentially confounding age-related changes in expanded clonotypes. Observed TCR beta diversity correlated strongly with the percentage of naive T cells measured by flow cytometry. Estimates of total diversity from one million sequenced T cells were regarded as lower bounds and underestimates. Since profiling was done on bulk unsorted PBMCs, naive and antigen-experienced compartments could not be conclusively compared.

Library prep was done by 5' RACE. Reads for this sample came from an Illumina HiSeq 2500. The second PCR ran for roughly 6 to 11 cycles and used a J-beta primer mix along with a sample-barcoded 5' primer. Each TCR beta cDNA molecule received a unique molecular identifier from a template-switch 5' adaptor carrying 12 random nucleotides. At least 2.5 million CDR3-containing paired-end reads were obtained from each sample. First-strand cDNA synthesis was performed from all RNA using the Mint cDNA synthesis kit, with priming by a TRBC-specific oligonucleotide. Following uracil-DNA glycosylase treatment, all cDNA underwent a first 18-cycle PCR with the universal primers M1SS and BC2_uni_R. In the original analysis: For normalization, 1 million high-quality reads were randomly selected from each sample, with every read carrying a distinct molecular identifier. Instead of being binned into consensus sequences, reads that shared molecular identifiers were thrown out. MiTCR, with a Q25 quality threshold and the strictest error-elimination algorithm, was used for CDR3 identification, clonotype clustering and error correction. A nonparametric unseen species model using Euler transformation provided a lower-bound estimate of total TCR beta diversity. TCRdb reran the public reads through fastp at Q25 and MiXCR, keeping productive beta chains. Every entry covers one CDR3 protein and lists the most common genes and DNA from its rows. For this entry, the V and J calls and clone size follow TCRdb and not the study's own pipeline. The sample contains roughly 2 million distinct CDR3 sequences, roughly 50% of them found a single time. In total, the top ten clones hold 2.1% of the sample.

This clonotype was seen more than once but under ten times. The antigen this receptor binds is unknown. Nothing much larger sits one base from this clone, and base qualities are not available. Material for sequencing was blood. This clonotype was sampled from a woman between 40 and 55 years old in good health.

Here is the DNA: TGTGCCAGCAGCGTAGCGACTAGCGGGGTATACGAGCAGTACTTC. It translates to CASSVATSGVYEQYF. The sequence links TRBV9 to TRBJ2-4, with TRBD2 matching 11 junction bases. The J call is in doubt because the DNA end fits TRBJ2-7 better. There are 15 amino acids in the CDR3, from cysteine to phenylalanine inclusive. Only the CDR3 portion is preserved as DNA: 45 bases, with reading frame beginning at the first base. The germline V gene gives CDR1 as SGDLS and CDR2 as YYNGEE.